Each of the 17 T cell receptor beta chains below was sequenced from the same sample in a study of T cell responses to AZD1222 COVID-19 vaccine. The repertoire was sequenced with immunoSEQ multiplex PCR; TCRdb's copy has only in-frame clones and lacks some. The sample lists some 170,000 clones; approximately 90% were seen once. Specimen: peripheral blood, collected 28 days after the second AZD1222 dose. The receptor set was obtained from an adult who received the AZD1222 COVID-19 vaccine.

The genes are TRBV6-5 and TRBJ1-3; no clear D. V gave up 0 bases and J gave up 6 bases, with 12 bases separating them. Germline values: CDR1 MNHEY, CDR2 SVGAGI. This CDR3 comprises 15 residues. CDR3 DNA sequence: TGTGCCAGCAGTTACTCGGGTTCCGGGGAAAACACCATATATTTT. As protein: CASSYSGSGENTIYF.

V usage is TRBV5-5 and J usage is TRBJ2-1, with 9 bases fitting TRBD1. The CDR3 loop spans 13 amino acids. Germline CDR1 SGHKS, CDR2 YYEKEE (reference sequence). The V segment lost 6 bases and the J segment 6 bases; nucleotides outside the gene matches: 4. The CDR3 nucleotides read TGTGCCAGCACCATGACAGGGGGCAATGAGCAGTTCTTC. Encoded protein: CASTMTGGNEQFF. The entire variable domain, with the rest obtained from reference TRBV5-5 and TRBJ2-1, is as follows: DAGVTQSPTHLIKTRGQQVTLRCSPISGHKSVSWYQQVLGQGPQFIFQYYEKEERGRGNFPDRFSARQFPNYSSELNVNALLLGDSALYLCASTMTGGNEQFFGPGTRLTVL.

This clone was seen ten or more times. The J gene is TRBJ1-2, the V gene TRBV18; 9 positions match TRBD1. The CDR3 is 18 amino acids. The V and J ends lost 4 bases and 1 base, in that order; junction bases with no gene match: 13. Germline CDR1 reads KGHSH; CDR2 reads LQKENI. This chain's CDR3 is CASSLNPGQGRDNYGYTF. CDR3 DNA: TGTGCCAGCTCACTAAATCCGGGACAGGGAAGAGATAACTATGGCTACACCTTC.

The gene calls are TRBV3-1 (or the pseudogene TRBV3-2) and TRBJ2-7, with D perhaps TRBD1 (6 bases). V was trimmed by 5 bases and J by 3 bases, leaving 14 bases between them. The CDR3 consists of 14 residues. Germline V lookup: CDR1 LGHDT, CDR2 YNNKEL (reference sequence). CDR3 DNA sequence: TGTGCCAGCAGCGACAGGCCGCAGAACTACGAGCAGTACTTC. Translated: CASSDRPQNYEQYF.

V is TRBV27 and J is TRBJ1-6, with a tentative D call TRBD1 (5 bases). CDR1 is MNHEY, CDR2 SMNVEV, per germline (reference sequence). V was clipped by 2 bases and J by 0 bases, with 5 bases between them. This CDR3 is built from 15 residues. DNA for the CDR3: TGTGCCAGCAGTTTAGGGGGCTCCTATAATTCACCCCTCCACTTT. Its translation is CASSLGGSYNSPLHF.

V is TRBV6-5 and J is TRBJ2-1; TRBD1 matches at 10 bases. Germline trimming cut 3 bases from V and 5 bases from J; bases unmatched to any gene: 4. This CDR3 has 15 amino acids. Per germline, CDR1 MNHEY and CDR2 SVGAGI. The DNA of the CDR3 is TGTGCCAGCAGTTATGACAGGGGGCTACACAATGAGCAGTTCTTC. This encodes CASSYDRGLHNEQFF.

This chain uses TRBV27 with TRBJ1-2, with D tentatively TRBD1 (6 bases). V shed 2 bases and J shed 7 bases, with 11 bases lying between them. This CDR3 is 13 amino acids long. Germline loops: CDR1 MNHEY, CDR2 SMNVEV (reference sequence). CDR3 nucleotide sequence: TGTGCCAGCAGTTTAAGGGGGGGCTCTGGCTACACCTTC. Amino acids: CASSLRGGSGYTF.

V gene TRBV6-1 combines with J gene TRBJ2-3; D is uncertain. The CDR3 loop spans 12 amino acids. The V gene's germline CDR1 is MNHNS and CDR2 SASEGT. Trimming left V 3 bases short and J 1 base short, with 2 bases between. The CDR3 protein is CASSDRTDTQYF. The CDR3 region has the DNA TGTGCCAGCAGTGACCGCACAGATACGCAGTATTTT.

V gene TRBV7-8 combines with J gene TRBJ1-4; the D gene is possibly TRBD1 (5 bases). Germline assignment: CDR1 SGHVS and CDR2 FQNEAQ. Trimming pared 5 bases from V and 7 bases from J, leaving 14 bases between. There are 14 residues in the CDR3. CDR3 amino acids: CASSPSGQGEKLFF. In DNA form, the CDR3 reads TGTGCCAGCAGCCCCTCGGGGCAGGGTGAAAAACTGTTTTTT.

Comment on this clone: One junction end disagrees with the germline gene, perhaps due to a read error. The DNA of the CDR3 is TGTGCCACCTTGATATCGGGACAGGGGTTATTT. This translates into CATLISGQGLF. The genes are TRBV9 and TRBJ1-1, with 10 positions matching TRBD1. Germline CDR1 is SGDLS and CDR2 is YYNGEE. The CDR3 is made up of 11 amino acids.

This clone is a singleton in its sample. The chain has TRBV3-1 (or the pseudogene TRBV3-2) and TRBJ1-6; D is perhaps TRBD1 (5 bases). The CDR3 covers 12 residues. The germline V gene encodes CDR1 LGHDT and CDR2 YNNKEL (reference sequence). Between the trimmed V and J ends, which lost 2 bases and 13 bases, there was a span of 9 bases. CDR3 protein: CASSQRGHPLHF. Here the CDR3 DNA reads TGTGCCAGCAGCCAAAGGGGTCATCCCCTCCACTTT.

The chain uses TRBV5-6 and TRBJ1-2, with 7 bases fitting TRBD1. Germline CDR1 is SGHDT and CDR2 is YYEEEE. V shed 2 bases, J shed 4 bases, and the junction held 5 bases outside the gene matches. This CDR3 comprises 14 residues. The CDR3 coding sequence is TGTGCCAGCAGCTTTAAGGGGGCGAGCTATGGCTACACCTTC. This gives the protein CASSFKGASYGYTF.

The chain has TRBV4-2 and TRBJ2-1; 7 bases match TRBD2. With V trimmed by 0 bases and J by 6 bases, 8 bases remained unmatched. This CDR3 comprises 16 residues. In germline, CDR1 is LGHNA, CDR2 YNFKEQ. The CDR3 region is CASSQDRAGVPNEQFF. CDR3 nucleotides: TGTGCCAGCAGCCAAGATAGGGCGGGGGTGCCCAATGAGCAGTTCTTC.

The chain couples TRBV4-1 to TRBJ2-3; 7 positions agree with TRBD2. V dropped 4 bases and J dropped 4; count of bases not matched to a gene: 11. The CDR3 is 16 amino acids. The germline gives CDR1 MGHRA, CDR2 YSYEKL. The CDR3, as DNA: TGCGCCAGCAGCCTACAACCGGGGGGAGGGTCAGATACGCAGTATTTT. As protein: CASSLQPGGGSDTQYF.

The CDR3, as DNA: TGCGCCAGCAGCCAGGGACCGAGCACCGGGGAGCTGTTTTTT. Translated: CASSQGPSTGELFF. The chain recombines TRBV4-1 with TRBJ2-2; the D call may be TRBD1 or TRBD2 (5 bases each). The germline V gene encodes CDR1 MGHRA and CDR2 YSYEKL. CDR3 size: 14 residues. The ends were cut back, 3 bases at V and 4 bases at J, with 9 bases in the middle.

The chain employs TRBV19 and TRBJ2-1; D is possibly TRBD2 (6 bases). Looked up from germline, CDR1 is LNHDA and CDR2 is SQIVND (reference sequence). CDR3 length: 13 amino acids. V lost 6 bases and J 7 bases, leaving 13 bases between the germline ends. CDR3 residues: CASSFGLQNEQFF. The CDR3 region has the DNA TGTGCCAGTAGCTTCGGACTACAAAATGAGCAGTTCTTC.

V gene TRBV3-1 (or the pseudogene TRBV3-2) combines with J gene TRBJ2-3; 7 nucleotides agree with TRBD2. This CDR3 has 16 amino acids. V lost 4 bases and J lost 3; bases outside the gene matches: 10. Germline lookup yields CDR1 LGHDT and CDR2 YNNKEL (reference sequence). In DNA, the CDR3 is TGTGCCAGCAGCCCCCCAAGCGGGGACGTAACAGATACGCAGTATTTT. This encodes CASSPPSGDVTDTQYF.